Below, one T cell receptor beta chain is given with its context. What it binds is not known. The sample belongs to a study of cytomegalovirus exposure and HLA in healthy donors. Across the whole study: As released early, the data held about 85 million unique TCRs from HLA-typed donors. Notes on the study in general: A few CMV-associated chains proved CMV antigen-specific in vitro. Later analysis revealed greater clonal expansion in HLA-associated TCR beta chains than in equally common others. The study recorded about 150 TCR beta chains that were cytomegalovirus-associated.

The study ran its PCR with 60 Vbeta and 13 Jbeta primers. Profiled with immunoSEQ multiplex PCR; TCRdb holds only in-frame clones, not every one. This repertoire shows approximately 130,000 clones, 81% found once; its top ten account for less than 2.5%. Trimming removed 7 bases from V and 4 bases from J; junction bases left unmatched: 10. The CDR3 spans 15 residues. In germline, CDR1 is LNHDA, CDR2 SQIVND (reference sequence). Sequenced sample: PBMCs. This chain links TRBV19 with TRBJ1-3; 7 bases match TRBD1. This clonotype was sampled from a woman between 35 and 50 years old in good health and CMV-seronegative. The CDR3 here is CASTPGATGGNTIYF. CDR3 DNA sequence: TGTGCCAGTACCCCCGGTGCGACAGGGGGAAACACCATATATTTT.